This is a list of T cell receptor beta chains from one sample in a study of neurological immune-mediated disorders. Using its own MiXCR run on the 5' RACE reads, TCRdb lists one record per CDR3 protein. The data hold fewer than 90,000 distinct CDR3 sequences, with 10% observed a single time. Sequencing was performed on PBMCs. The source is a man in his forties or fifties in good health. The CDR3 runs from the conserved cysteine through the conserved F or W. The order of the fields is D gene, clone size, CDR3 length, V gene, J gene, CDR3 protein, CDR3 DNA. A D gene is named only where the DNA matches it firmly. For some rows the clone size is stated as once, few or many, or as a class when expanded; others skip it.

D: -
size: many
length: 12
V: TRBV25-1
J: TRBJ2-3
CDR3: CASKLGTDTQYF
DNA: TGTGCCAGCAAACTCGGGACAGATACGCAGTATTTT

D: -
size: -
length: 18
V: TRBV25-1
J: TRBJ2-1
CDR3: CASSAAPGLSGARNEQFF
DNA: TGTGCCAGTAGTGCAGCTCCGGGACTATCGGGGGCCCGCAATGAGCAGTTCTTC

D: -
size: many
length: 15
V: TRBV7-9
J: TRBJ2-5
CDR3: CASSRADRAEETQYF
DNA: TGTGCCAGCAGCCGCGCCGACAGAGCCGAAGAGACCCAGTACTTC

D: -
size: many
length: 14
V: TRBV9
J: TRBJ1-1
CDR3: CASSPGQSNTEAFF
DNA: TGTGCCAGCAGCCCAGGACAGTCGAACACTGAAGCTTTCTTT

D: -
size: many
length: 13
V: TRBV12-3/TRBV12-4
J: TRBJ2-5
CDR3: CASRLDSQETQYF
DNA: TGTGCCAGCAGGTTGGACAGCCAAGAGACCCAGTACTTC

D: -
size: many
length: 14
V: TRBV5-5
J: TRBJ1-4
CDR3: CASSQTPINEKLFF
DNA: TGTGCCAGCAGCCAAACGCCTATTAATGAAAAACTGTTTTTT

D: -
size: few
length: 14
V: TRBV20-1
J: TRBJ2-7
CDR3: CSASGGRGSYEQYF
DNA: TGCAGTGCTAGTGGGGGCAGAGGCTCCTACGAGCAGTACTTC

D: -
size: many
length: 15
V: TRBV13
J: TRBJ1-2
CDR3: CASSFGRQLDYGYTF
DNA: TGTGCCAGCAGCTTCGGGCGGCAGCTTGACTATGGCTACACCTTC

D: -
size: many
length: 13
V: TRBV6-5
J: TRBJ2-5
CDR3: CASSRAQQETQYF
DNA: TGTGCCAGCAGTCGGGCGCAACAAGAGACCCAGTACTTC

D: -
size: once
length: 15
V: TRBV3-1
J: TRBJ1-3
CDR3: CASSLESSSGNTIYF
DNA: TGTGCCAGCAGCCTGGAGTCGTCCTCTGGAAACACCATATATTTT

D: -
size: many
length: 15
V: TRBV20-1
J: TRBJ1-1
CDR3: CSAREVAQGGTEAFF
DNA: TGCAGTGCTAGAGAAGTAGCACAGGGAGGCACTGAAGCTTTCTTT

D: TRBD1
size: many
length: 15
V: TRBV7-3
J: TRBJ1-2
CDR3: CASSLLDRVDYGYTF
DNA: TGTGCCAGCAGCTTATTAGACAGGGTCGACTATGGCTACACCTTC

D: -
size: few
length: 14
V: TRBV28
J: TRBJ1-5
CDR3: CASTPGGFGQPQHF
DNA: TGTGCCAGCACCCCGGGGGGGTTTGGGCAGCCCCAGCATTTT

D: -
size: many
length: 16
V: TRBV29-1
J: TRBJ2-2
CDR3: CSVEDSRVGNTGELFF
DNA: TGCAGCGTTGAAGACAGCAGGGTGGGAAACACCGGGGAGCTGTTTTTT

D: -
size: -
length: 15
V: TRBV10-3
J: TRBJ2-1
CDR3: CPSSYSRLSGDEQFF
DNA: TGTCCCAGCAGTTACTCCCGGCTATCGGGGGATGAGCAGTTCTTC

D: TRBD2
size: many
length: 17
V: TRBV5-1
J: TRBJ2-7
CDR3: CASSPPGLAGGSYEQYF
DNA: TGCGCCAGCAGCCCCCCGGGACTAGCGGGAGGCTCCTACGAGCAGTACTTC

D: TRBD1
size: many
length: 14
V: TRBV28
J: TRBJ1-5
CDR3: CASSLDRGGQPQHF
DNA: TGTGCCAGCAGCCTCGACAGGGGTGGTCAGCCCCAGCATTTT

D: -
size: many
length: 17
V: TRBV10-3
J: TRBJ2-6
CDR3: CAISGGGPSSGANVLTF
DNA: TGTGCCATCAGTGGCGGGGGCCCATCCTCTGGGGCCAACGTCCTGACTTTC

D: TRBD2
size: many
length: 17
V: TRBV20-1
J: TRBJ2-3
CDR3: CSARSGLAGGFSDTQYF
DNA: TGCAGTGCTAGGTCGGGACTAGCGGGAGGTTTTTCAGATACGCAGTATTTT

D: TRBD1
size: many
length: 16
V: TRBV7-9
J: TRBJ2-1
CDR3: CASSRGQTIVRDEQFF
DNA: TGTGCCAGCAGCCGGGGACAGACGATCGTCCGGGATGAGCAGTTCTTC